This T cell receptor (beta chain) came from a study of T cell repertoires in cytomegalovirus infection. At the level of the study: Well-studied HLA-B-restricted epitopes and recently identified HLA-C-restricted epitopes of CMV were both used in the study. Public TCR beta signatures marked donors with CMV infection and the matching HLA.

Points from the study as a whole: CMV-specific HLA-C-restricted TCR beta clonotypes dominated the ex vivo response. There were carriers of CMV plus the relevant HLA, and cumulative public TCR beta family frequency identified them.

V lost 7 bases, J lost 7 bases, and 8 bases stayed unmatched. Germline V gene data show CDR1 as SNHLY and CDR2 as FYNNEI. The CDR3 contains 13 residues. TCRdb used MiXCR to reprocess the reads, holding one entry per CDR3 protein. The sample includes roughly 860,000 distinct CDR3 sequences, 32% of them seen just once. This clonotype was detected a few times. What it recognizes is unknown. The input for sequencing was cultured CD8+ T cells from PBMCs, taken from culture after CMV antigen stimulation. This sequence was found in a human donor in good health (CMV status not recorded). Some clones in this sample may be carry-over from other donors' samples. The chain employs TRBV2 and TRBJ1-2; 8 positions match TRBD1. CDR3 sequence reads: CASKQGAVGGYTF. In nucleotides, the CDR3 is TGTGCCAGCAAGCAGGGGGCAGTAGGTGGCTACACCTTC.